What follows are 27 T cell receptor beta chains derived from one specimen sequenced in a study of Ad26.COV2.S vaccination and SARS-CoV-2 variants. Indicated treatment: around 19 received Ad26.COV2.S at low or high dose, single or two shots; several received placebo; per-sample allocation not given. Sample collection was performed on day 63 after the first vaccine or placebo injection. Libraries were prepared by immunoSEQ multiplex PCR; TCRdb keeps only in-frame clonotypes and omits some of them. The data contain 300,000 to 400,000 clones, around 81% of them seen just once; the ten biggest clones take up approximately 2.1%. The specimen was peripheral blood, collected in a trial of Ad26.COV2.S vaccine versus placebo. Source of these receptors: a person between 18 and 65 years old who received the Ad26.COV2.S COVID-19 vaccine or a placebo.

The gene calls are TRBV7-9 and TRBJ1-1, with D unresolved. The CDR3 has 13 residues. The germline V and J ends were trimmed by 5 bases and 9 bases, with 16 bases remaining between them. Germline-derived CDR1 and CDR2 are SEHNR and FQNEAQ (reference sequence). The CDR3 loop is CASSETETLQAFF. The CDR3, as DNA: TGTGCCAGCAGCGAAACAGAGACACTCCAAGCTTTCTTT.

This clone was counted a single time. The genes are TRBV5-4 and TRBJ2-3, with a tentative D call TRBD2 (6 bases). Germline V gene lookup returns CDR1 SGHNT and CDR2 YYREEE (reference sequence). The CDR3 is 14 amino acids. V lost 3 bases to trimming and J lost 2 bases, with 10 bases between them. As DNA, the CDR3 is TGTGCCAGCAGCTCAAGACTAGACACAGATACGCAGTATTTT. It translates to CASSSRLDTDTQYF. Complete variable domain (other parts from reference TRBV5-4 and TRBJ2-3): ETGVTQSPTHLIKTRGQQVTLRCSSQSGHNTVSWYQQALGQGPQFIFQYYREEENGRGNFPPRFSGLQFPNYSSELNVNALELDDSALYLCASSSRLDTDTQYFGPGTRLTVL.

The chain is built from TRBV13 and TRBJ1-1; unclear D gene. The V end was cut by 5 bases, the J end by 0 bases, with 19 bases between. The CDR3 is made up of 17 amino acids. The germline CDR1 and CDR2 sequences are PRHDT and FYEKMQ (reference sequence). In DNA form, the CDR3 reads TGTGCCAGCAGCCTAAGCCGGGCTAGGTTATTGAACACTGAAGCTTTCTTT. Translation gives CASSLSRARLLNTEAFF.

This clone has just a few counts. The chain employs TRBV28 and TRBJ1-3; tentative D call: TRBD1 (5 bases). There are 16 residues in the CDR3. The germline V and J ends were trimmed by 4 bases and 0 bases, with 13 bases remaining between them. Germline V gene data show CDR1 as MDHEN and CDR2 as SYDVKM. The CDR3 sequence: CASSYRRGFSGNTIYF. The CDR3 DNA reads as TGTGCCAGCAGTTACCGCCGGGGGTTCTCTGGAAACACCATATATTTT.

The chain combines TRBV4-2 with TRBJ1-5, with 8 bases that match TRBD1. Germline values: CDR1 LGHNA, CDR2 YNFKEQ. J lost 5 bases, V lost 1 base, and 7 bases had no gene match. The CDR3 totals 16 residues. The DNA for the CDR3 is TGTGCCAGCAGCCAAGCAGGCGCAGGGGGCCATCAGCCCCAGCATTTT. This gives the protein CASSQAGAGGHQPQHF.

Details on this clone: At one of its ends the junction is not consistent with the germline gene, which may arise from a read error. The rearrangement joins TRBV7-7 to TRBJ2-2, with TRBD1 matching 8 bases. This CDR3 comprises 14 residues. The germline gives CDR1 SSHAT, CDR2 FNYEAQ (reference sequence). The CDR3 loop is CASSSQGAIGELFF. DNA of the CDR3: TGTGCTAGCAGCTCTCAGGGGGCAATCGGGGAGCTGTTTTTT.

The chain is built from TRBV5-1 and TRBJ2-5; TRBD1 matches at 10 bases. Germline CDR1 SGHRS, CDR2 YFSETQ. The junction had 17 bases not matched to a gene; V was cut back by 5 bases and J by 4 bases. There are 18 residues in the CDR3. CDR3: CASSRTTGGGTRGETQYF. In nucleotides, the CDR3 is TGCGCCAGCAGTCGAACGACAGGGGGCGGGACACGTGGAGAGACCCAGTACTTC.

The rearrangement uses TRBV28 and TRBJ2-7, with a weak D call TRBD2 (6 bases). The CDR3 runs to 14 residues. V lost 7 bases to trimming and J lost 4 bases, with 17 bases between them. Germline V gene sequence: CDR1 MDHEN, CDR2 SYDVKM. DNA of the CDR3: TGTGCCAGCACCCCCCTGGAGGGGCGGTACGAGCAGTACTTC. This translates into CASTPLEGRYEQYF.

This chain joins TRBV5-1 and TRBJ2-7; 7 bases match TRBD1. Trimming removed 3 bases from V and 6 bases from J; junction bases left unmatched: 18. The length of the CDR3 is 17 residues. Germline V lookup: CDR1 SGHRS, CDR2 YFSETQ. CDR3 in amino acids: CASSSKITGTEPGEQYF. In nucleotides, the CDR3 is TGCGCCAGCAGCTCCAAAATAACCGGGACAGAGCCCGGCGAGCAGTACTTC.

The CDR3 nucleotides read TGTGCCAGCAAAGGCAGGGGGCGCGTCACTGAAGCTTTCTTT. Translating it yields CASKGRGRVTEAFF. The chain uses TRBV2 and TRBJ1-1; 8 bases align to TRBD1. CDR3 length: 14 residues. Trimming took 7 bases from V and 4 from J; bases not matched to a gene: 8. Germline V gene data show CDR1 as SNHLY and CDR2 as FYNNEI.

V usage is TRBV19 and J usage is TRBJ1-2, with 7 bases lining up with TRBD1. Per the germline V gene, CDR1 is LNHDA and CDR2 is SQIVND (reference sequence). The length of the CDR3 is 17 residues. After removal of 7 bases from V and 6 bases from J, the junction contained 20 bases not matched to a gene. The CDR3 protein is CASNLGTGVLQPNGYTF. CDR3 DNA: TGTGCCAGTAACTTGGGAACAGGGGTTTTACAACCAAATGGCTACACCTTC.

V is TRBV5-1 and J is TRBJ2-7, with 8 nucleotides matching TRBD1. This CDR3 contains 14 residues. Germline V lookup: CDR1 SGHRS, CDR2 YFSETQ. Losses at the gene ends were 4 bases for V and 2 bases for J; bases not matched to a gene: 5. CDR3: CASSRGTGAYEQYF. The CDR3 region has the DNA TGCGCCAGCAGCAGAGGGACAGGAGCCTACGAGCAGTACTTC.

The chain's CDR3 is CASSIQGVSTDTQYF. The CDR3 nucleotides are TGTGCCAGCAGCATACAGGGGGTGAGCACAGATACGCAGTATTTT. The chain joins TRBV7-3 to TRBJ2-3; 8 nucleotides line up with TRBD1. Germline lookup yields CDR1 SGHTA and CDR2 FQGTGA. This CDR3 has 15 residues. The trim removed 5 bases at V and 0 bases at J, leaving 4 bases unmatched.

The J gene is TRBJ2-7, the V gene TRBV7-3, with 7 positions matching TRBD1. There are 17 residues in the CDR3. The V segment lost 5 bases and the J segment 2 bases; nucleotides outside the gene matches: 15. Germline values: CDR1 SGHTA, CDR2 FQGTGA. CDR3 sequence reads: CASSPSDAGTATYEQYF. The CDR3 DNA reads as TGTGCCAGCAGCCCATCTGACGCCGGGACAGCGACCTACGAGCAGTACTTC.

CDR3 coding DNA: TGTGCCTTATTAGCGGGGGGGCCGAATGAGCAGTTCTTC. It codes for CALLAGGPNEQFF. The gene calls are TRBV9 and TRBJ2-1; 11 bases are shared with TRBD2. This CDR3 has 13 residues. The ends lost 10 bases at V and 7 bases at J; junction bases unmatched: 7. CDR1 is SGDLS and CDR2 is YYNGEE in the germline V gene.

The chain joins TRBV28 to TRBJ2-2; D is unresolved. The ends were cut back, 1 base at V and 4 bases at J, with 19 bases in the middle. The CDR3 sequence is 18 residues long. Looked up from germline, CDR1 is MDHEN and CDR2 is SYDVKM. The CDR3 DNA follows: TGTGCCAGCAGTTTATCAGGAGTGGCTCCCGGCGGCACCGGGGAGCTGTTTTTT. Its protein product is CASSLSGVAPGGTGELFF.

This clone was seen only once. This chain joins TRBV28 and TRBJ1-2; a weak D match, TRBD1 (5 bases). Germline lookup yields CDR1 MDHEN and CDR2 SYDVKM. The V gene lost 5 bases and the J gene lost 4 bases, with 14 bases spanning the gap. The CDR3 length is 14 residues. In DNA form, the CDR3 reads TGTGCCAGCAGTACTCACGGGGGGTTCTATGGCTACACCTTC. This codes for CASSTHGGFYGYTF.

The chain has TRBV19 and TRBJ2-3; 8 bases are shared with TRBD1. CDR3 length: 14 amino acids. Germline CDR1 LNHDA, CDR2 SQIVND (reference sequence). V was pared by 5 bases and J by 1 base, with 2 bases of the junction left unmatched. CDR3 coding DNA: TGTGCCAGTAGTTCGACAGGGGGCACAGATACGCAGTATTTT. This gives the protein CASSSTGGTDTQYF.

This clone was counted only a few times. The V and J genes are TRBV9 and TRBJ1-5, with D uncertain. There are 14 residues in the CDR3. V was cut by 1 base and J by 1 base, with 6 bases left in between. Germline loops: CDR1 SGDLS, CDR2 YYNGEE. The CDR3 reads CASSVSGSNQPQHF. The CDR3 DNA sequence: TGTGCCAGCAGCGTATCGGGAAGCAATCAGCCCCAGCATTTT. Full variable domain (outside the CDR3, taken from reference TRBV9 and TRBJ1-5): DSGVTQTPKHLITATGQRVTLRCSPRSGDLSVYWYQQSLDQGLQFLIQYYNGEERAKGNILERFSAQQFPDLHSELNLSSLELGDSALYFCASSVSGSNQPQHFGDGTRLSIL.

V gene TRBV29-1 combines with J gene TRBJ1-5; tentative D call: TRBD1 (6 bases). Looked up from germline, CDR1 is SQVTM and CDR2 is ANQGSEA. The CDR3 is made up of 13 amino acids. V gave up 6 bases and J gave up 5 bases, with 14 bases separating them. Here the CDR3 reads CSVRRGGDQPQHF. The CDR3 nucleotides read TGCAGCGTACGGAGGGGGGGGGATCAGCCCCAGCATTTT.

The gene calls are TRBV4-1 and TRBJ1-3; D ambiguous. Trimming removed 3 bases at V and 6 bases at J, with 15 bases between. Germline-derived CDR1 and CDR2 are MGHRA and YSYEKL. CDR3 length: 15 residues. The CDR3 loop reads CASSQGPRDLNTIYF. CDR3 nucleotides: TGCGCCAGCAGCCAGGGCCCCAGAGATCTAAACACCATATATTTT.

The chain uses TRBV7-8 and TRBJ1-6; no definite D call. This CDR3 region has 15 residues. V lost 1 base to trimming and J lost 3 bases, with 7 bases between them. Per germline, CDR1 SGHVS and CDR2 FQNEAQ. CDR3 sequence: CASSLEQIYNSPLHF. In nucleotides, the CDR3 is TGTGCCAGCAGCTTAGAACAGATCTATAATTCACCCCTCCACTTT. Looking up the rest from reference TRBV7-8 and TRBJ1-6 gives the full variable domain: GAGVSQSPRYKVAKRGQDVALRCDPISGHVSLFWYQQALGQGPEFLTYFQNEAQLDKSGLPSDRFFAERPEGSVSTLKIQRTQQEDSAVYLCASSLEQIYNSPLHFGNGTRLTVT.

The CDR3 nucleotides read TGTGCCTGGAGTGTACTGGGACTCAACCCTGAAGCTTTCTTT. Its translation is CAWSVLGLNPEAFF. The chain is built from TRBV30 and TRBJ1-1, with D maybe TRBD1 (5 bases). Germline V gene data show CDR1 as GTSNPN and CDR2 as SVGIG (reference sequence). This CDR3 spans 14 amino acids. V shed 0 bases and J shed 6 bases, with 14 bases lying between them.

The chain links TRBV19 to TRBJ2-2, with TRBD2 matching over 7 bases. The CDR3 spans 15 residues. The V gene end was trimmed by 6 bases and the J gene end by 7 bases; junction bases not matched to a gene: 11. Germline CDR1 reads LNHDA; CDR2 reads SQIVND (reference sequence). The CDR3 DNA reads as TGTGCCAGTAGCCCCTCGGGGGGATGGGACGGGGAGCTGTTTTTT. The encoded protein is CASSPSGGWDGELFF.

The genes are TRBV19 and TRBJ2-7; D is uncertain. V was trimmed by 6 bases and J by 3 bases, leaving 12 bases between them. Germline CDR1 is LNHDA and CDR2 is SQIVND (reference sequence). This CDR3 comprises 13 residues. CDR3 in DNA: TGTGCCAGTAGCAAGGGTCTCATCTACGAGCAGTACTTC. This codes for CASSKGLIYEQYF.

As to this clone: The CDR3 end shows no conserved phenylalanine or tryptophan, and so a read error is likely. The DNA is left out, because the CDR3 cannot be placed on it with certainty; the CDR3 is given as TCRdb lists it. This chain connects TRBV2 to TRBJ1-2; the table's D gene call, TRBD1, was not cross checked with the DNA. Germline V gene data show CDR1 as SNHLY and CDR2 as FYNNEI. Inclusive of both ends, the CDR3 amounts to 13 amino acids. The CDR3 sequence is CASSDGSGIVPAL.

This chain connects TRBV7-9 to TRBJ2-3; D gene uncertain. Germline CDR1 and CDR2: SEHNR and FQNEAQ (reference sequence). The CDR3 runs 13 residues. Between the trimmed V and J ends, which lost 5 bases and 1 base, there was a span of 7 bases. The CDR3 loop is CASSPWGTDTQYF. The CDR3 DNA is TGTGCCAGCAGCCCCTGGGGCACAGATACGCAGTATTTT.